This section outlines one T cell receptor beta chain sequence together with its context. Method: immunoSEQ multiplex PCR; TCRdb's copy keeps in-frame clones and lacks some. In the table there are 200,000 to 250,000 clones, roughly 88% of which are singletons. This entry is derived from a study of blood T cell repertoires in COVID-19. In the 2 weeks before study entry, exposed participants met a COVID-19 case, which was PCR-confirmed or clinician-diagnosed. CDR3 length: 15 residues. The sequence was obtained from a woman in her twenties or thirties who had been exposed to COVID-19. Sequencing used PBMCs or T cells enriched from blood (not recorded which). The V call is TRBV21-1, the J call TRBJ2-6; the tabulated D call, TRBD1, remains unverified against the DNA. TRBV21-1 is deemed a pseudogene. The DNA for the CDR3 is TGTGCCAGCAGCGACCAGGGCTCTGGGGCCAACGTCCTGACTTTC. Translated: CASSDQGSGANVLTF.